This T cell receptor (beta chain) was documented in a study of T cell responses to AZD1222 COVID-19 vaccine (dated by TCRdb to the early 2020s). Turning to the overall study: AZD1222 recipients whose second dose came at about 4 weeks and those whose second dose came at about 12 weeks were combined into one group, since spike-specific TCR depth and breadth did not differ between the two schedules. A total of 230 to 250 trial participants underwent TCR sequencing, of whom more than 200 had received two doses of AZD1222 and some 26 had received two doses of the MenACWY control vaccine. Trial participants were enrolled by age into 18-55, 56-69 and 70-plus year subgroups, with approximately 150, 30 and 60 TCR-sequenced participants respectively. Study-wide findings and limitations: After two AZD1222 doses, spike-specific TCR breadth and depth were significantly higher than at day 0 and than in MenACWY recipients. The whole spike protein was spanned by vaccine-associated CD4 TCRs, and dominant responses were seen in regions 160-218 and 743-854. Conclusions about previously exposed vaccinees are limited, since just 5 or 6 AZD1222 recipients were seropositive for SARS-CoV-2 at baseline. Participants were mostly white British and included more females than males, and it was suggested by the authors that clonal diversity may have been underestimated. The 56-69-year group was small, and its depth increase did not reach significance, likely because of low power. Nearly half of unique spike-specific TCRs reportedly recognized epitopes outside regions mutated in the B.1.351 and B.1.1.7 variants. No day 14 peak-response samples were available, so repertoires were characterized only after the peak T cell response.

The CDR3 regions of human TCRbeta chains were analyzed by immunosequencing. The original pipeline was this. Repertoire TCRs were matched against a reference library of SARS-CoV-2-specific TCRs generated with the MIRA antigen-specificity platform. Breadth meant the fraction of unique TCRs that were SARS-CoV-2-associated, whereas depth meant the fraction of total T cells that were SARS-CoV-2-associated. Each spike-specific TCR was assigned to its reactive spike region and to a CD4 or CD8 class using the MIRA data. Log10-transformed breadth and depth values were compared by one-way ANOVA with Sidak's multiple comparisons tests. Entries here come from immuneACCESS through TCRdb and include only in-frame sequences with V and J called. Some clones fail to appear in such tables; in the studies checked, an unresolved V gene covers under half of the shortfall, and the cause of the remainder is unknown. D and trimming come from the DNA, and the V and J calls and clone size come from that table. In all, the sample holds some 200,000 clones, and under 95% of those were seen once. The ten largest clones take up more than 0.75% of the sample.

On this clone: Its antigen target is currently unknown. One base away there is no much larger clone; base qualities are not given.

In the germline V gene (reference sequence), CDR1 corresponds to LNHDA and CDR2 to SQIVND. Inclusive of the bounding cysteine and phenylalanine, the CDR3 is 15 residues long. The read is trimmed to its CDR3 DNA, 45 bases read in frame from base 1. V trim: 1 base; J trim: 9 bases; unmatched bases: 10. Taken with the paper, the label for time point translates to: baseline before first vaccination. Vaccinee samples were obtained from the UK trials COV001 and COV002, which included a single-blind randomized controlled phase 2/3 trial of AZD1222 (ChAdOx1 nCoV-19) in healthy adults. For TCRbeta chain sequencing, PBMC samples from trial participants were taken at day 0 and at day 28 after the second dose.

Sequencing was performed on peripheral blood, taken on day 0 of AZD1222 vaccination. The sequence links TRBV19 to TRBJ1-1; a stretch of 8 junction bases matches TRBD1. The clonotype comes from an adult in good health. For the CDR3, the sequence is CASSIVNTQGAQAFF. The sequence in DNA is TGTGCCAGTAGTATAGTTAATACTCAGGGGGCCCAAGCTTTCTTT. With the portions outside the CDR3 filled from the reference TRBV19 and TRBJ1-1 genes, the complete variable region becomes DGGITQSPKYLFRKEGQNVTLSCEQNLNHDAMYWYRQDPGQGLRLIYYSQIVNDFQKGDIAEGYSVSREKKESFPLTVTSAQKNPTAFYLCASSIVNTQGAQAFFGQGTRLTVV.